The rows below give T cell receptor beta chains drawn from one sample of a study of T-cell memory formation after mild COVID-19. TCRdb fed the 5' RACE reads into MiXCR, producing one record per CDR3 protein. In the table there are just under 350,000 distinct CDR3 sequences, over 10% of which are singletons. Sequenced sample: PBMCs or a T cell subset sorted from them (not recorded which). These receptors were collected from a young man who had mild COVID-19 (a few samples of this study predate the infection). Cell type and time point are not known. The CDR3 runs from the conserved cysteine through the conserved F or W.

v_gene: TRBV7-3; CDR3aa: CASSPSTGPYEQFF
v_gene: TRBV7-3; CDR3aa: CASSFHSTGGLGTDTQYF
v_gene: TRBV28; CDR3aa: CASSLTATYNEQFF
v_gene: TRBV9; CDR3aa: CASSVDAGGRYTGELFF
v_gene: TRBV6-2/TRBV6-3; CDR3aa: CATRPGTENTGELFF
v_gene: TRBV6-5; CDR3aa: CASSGAGRQETQYF
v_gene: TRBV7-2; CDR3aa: CASSLLGGSYEQYF
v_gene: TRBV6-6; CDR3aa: CASSYSDLRTDTQYF
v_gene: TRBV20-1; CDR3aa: CSARGGVNTEAFF
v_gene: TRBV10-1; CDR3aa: CASSPATGWGETQYF
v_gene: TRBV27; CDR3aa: CASSLGEAPRTYEQYF
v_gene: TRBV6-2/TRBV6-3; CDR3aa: CASSYQEITGELFF
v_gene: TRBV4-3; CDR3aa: CASSQDWMGETQYF
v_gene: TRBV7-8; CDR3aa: CASSLVLAGANEQFF
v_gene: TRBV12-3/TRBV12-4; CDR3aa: CASSLSQLNTEAFF
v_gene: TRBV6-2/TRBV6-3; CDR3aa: CASRGRYPLETQYF
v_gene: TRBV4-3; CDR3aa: CASSQRLWGDYNEQFF
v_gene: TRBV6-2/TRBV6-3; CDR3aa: CASSPTGPYNEQFF
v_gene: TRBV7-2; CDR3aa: CASSSTWFGGAFNEQFF
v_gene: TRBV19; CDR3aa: CASSTLNTEAFF
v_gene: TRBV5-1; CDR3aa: CASSLPTATTDTQYF
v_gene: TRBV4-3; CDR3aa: CASSQADTIYF
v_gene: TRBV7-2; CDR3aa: CASSRIDRRVADTEAFF
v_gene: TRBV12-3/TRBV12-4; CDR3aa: CASRWIEAGELFF